The source of this T cell receptor (beta chain) is a study of Ad26.COV2.S vaccination and SARS-CoV-2 variants. Germline V lookup: CDR1 SGHAT, CDR2 FQNNGV. Trimming at V came to 1 base and at J to 8 bases, leaving 8 bases not matched to a gene. This CDR3 region has 15 residues. Treatment specified: 15 to 20 received Ad26.COV2.S at low or high dose, single or two shots; 5 received placebo; per-sample allocation not given. Sampling was done on day 63 after the first vaccine or placebo injection. Sequencing used immunoSEQ multiplex PCR; TCRdb keeps in-frame clones, though not all of them. The sample yields about 400,000 clones, 89% seen once.

This TCR came from a person aged 18 to 59 who received the Ad26.COV2.S COVID-19 vaccine or a placebo. The specimen was peripheral blood, collected in a trial of Ad26.COV2.S vaccine versus placebo. This chain links TRBV11-2 with TRBJ1-2; TRBD1 matches at 9 bases. The CDR3 is CASSLAGQGSQGYTF. The CDR3 DNA follows: TGTGCCAGCAGCTTAGCCGGACAGGGGAGTCAAGGCTACACCTTC.